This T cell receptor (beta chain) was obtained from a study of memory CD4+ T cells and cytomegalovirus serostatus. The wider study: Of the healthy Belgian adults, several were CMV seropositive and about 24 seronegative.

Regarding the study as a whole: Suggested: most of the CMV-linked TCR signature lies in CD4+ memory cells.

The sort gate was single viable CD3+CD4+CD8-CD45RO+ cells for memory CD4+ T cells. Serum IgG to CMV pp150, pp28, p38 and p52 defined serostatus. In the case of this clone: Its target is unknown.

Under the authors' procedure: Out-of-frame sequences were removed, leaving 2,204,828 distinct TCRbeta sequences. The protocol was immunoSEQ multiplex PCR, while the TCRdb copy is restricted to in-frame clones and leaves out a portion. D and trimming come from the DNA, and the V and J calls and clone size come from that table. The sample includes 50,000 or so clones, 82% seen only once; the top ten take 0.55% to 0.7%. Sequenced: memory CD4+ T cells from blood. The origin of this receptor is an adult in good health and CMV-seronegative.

The CDR3 sequence is CASSGRGWETQYF. As DNA, the CDR3 is TGCGCCAGCAGCGGACGGGGCTGGGAGACCCAGTACTTC. The rearrangement uses TRBV5-1 and TRBJ2-5; either TRBD1 or TRBD2 may fit D (5 bases each). This CDR3 is built from 13 residues. Germline CDR1 reads SGHRS; CDR2 reads YFSETQ. V lost 4 bases to trimming and J lost 5 bases, with 12 bases between them.